This is a list of T cell receptor beta chains from one sample in a study of T cells in localized non-small cell lung cancer. Repertoires were generated with immunoSEQ multiplex PCR, while TCRdb's copy carries only in-frame clones and drops some. In the table there are some 2,000 clones, just over 35% of which are singletons. The source was lung tumor tissue, collected before any cancer treatment. The receptor source for this set is a male donor aged 60 or over with stage II lung adenocarcinoma. Each CDR3 is given with its conserved first and last residue. The order of the fields is D gene, J gene, V gene, clone size, CDR3 protein, CDR3 DNA. D genes are given only for firm matches. Where a row states a size, it is once, few, many or the class of an expanded clone; other rows omit it.

>-|TRBJ2-7|TRBV6-8|medium-sized
CATRAGQQLSYEQYF
TGTGCCACACGCGCTGGACAGCAACTCTCCTACGAGCAGTACTTC
>-|TRBJ1-2|TRBV28|once
CASSKMWGANYGYTF
TGTGCCAGCAGTAAGATGTGGGGGGCGAACTATGGCTACACCTTC
>-|TRBJ2-7|TRBV18|-
CASSPGHSYEQYF
TGTGCCAGCTCACCGGGACACTCCTACGAGCAGTACTTC
>-|TRBJ2-5|TRBV18|-
CASSPQDNIQETQYF
TGTGCCAGCTCGCCACAGGATAATATACAAGAGACCCAGTACTTC
>-|TRBJ1-2|TRBV25-1|-
CASSAPGTLLGYTF
TGTGCCAGCAGTGCACCCGGGACGCTCCTTGGCTACACCTTC
>-|TRBJ2-5|TRBV11-3|few
CASTLHPGLNQETQYF
TGTGCCAGCACCCTCCACCCGGGGTTGAACCAAGAGACCCAGTACTTC
>-|TRBJ1-5|TRBV19|-
CASSLGMGPQHF
TGTGCCAGTAGTCTAGGGATGGGGCCCCAGCATTTT
>TRBD2|TRBJ2-7|TRBV23-1|-
CASSQLMRGTSGSIGSYEQYF
TGCGCCAGCAGTCAATTGATGAGAGGGACTAGCGGGAGTATTGGCTCCTACGAGCAGTACTTC
>-|TRBJ1-1|TRBV6-7|-
CASSYPDPMGNTEAFF
TGTGCCAGCAGTTACCCGGATCCGATGGGGAACACTGAAGCTTTCTTT
>-|TRBJ2-1|TRBV6-8|few
CASSYGPSEQFF
TGTGCCAGCAGTTATGGGCCGAGTGAGCAGTTCTTC
>TRBD2|TRBJ2-1|TRBV10-1|-
CASSQASGSYNEQFF
TGCGCCAGCAGCCAAGCTAGCGGGAGTTACAATGAGCAGTTCTTC
>-|TRBJ1-1|TRBV28|-
CASSQLTVNTEAFF
TGTGCCAGCAGCCAGTTGACGGTGAACACTGAAGCTTTCTTT
>-|TRBJ2-1|TRBV29-1|-
CSVLGDSYNEQFF
TGCAGCGTGCTCGGAGACTCCTACAATGAGCAGTTCTTC
>-|TRBJ2-7|TRBV9|-
CASSDNRHSYEQYF
TGTGCCAGCAGTGATAATAGGCACTCCTACGAGCAGTACTTC
>-|TRBJ1-3|TRBV6-8|medium-sized
CASRETGVGGNTIYF
TGTGCCAGCAGAGAAACGGGGGTGGGAGGAAACACCATATATTTT
>-|TRBJ1-5|TRBV19|-
CASRGMGQPQHF
TGTGCCAGTAGGGGAATGGGTCAGCCCCAGCATTTT
>-|TRBJ1-2|TRBV7-5|few
CASSLASYSGLYGYTF
TGTGCCAGCAGCTTAGCCAGCTACTCAGGACTCTATGGCTACACCTTC
>-|TRBJ1-1|TRBV9|-
CASKRFKTEAFF
TGTGCCAGCAAGAGGTTCAAGACTGAAGCTTTCTTT